This TCR beta chain was documented in a study of Ad26.COV2.S vaccination and SARS-CoV-2 variants. Clones were sequenced by immunoSEQ multiplex PCR, and TCRdb holds only the in-frame ones, with some missing. The table has fewer than 900,000 clones, roughly 90% seen once. This CDR3 comprises 15 residues. V shed 1 base, J shed 5 bases, and the junction held 2 bases outside the gene matches. CDR1 is SNHLY, CDR2 FYNNEI, per germline. The treatment is: around 19 received Ad26.COV2.S at low or high dose, single or two shots; 5 received placebo; per-sample allocation not given. All samples were drawn on day 63, counting from the first vaccine or placebo injection.

The material was peripheral blood, obtained in a trial of Ad26.COV2.S vaccine versus placebo. The genes are TRBV2 and TRBJ1-5, with 10 bases aligning to TRBD1. This TCR derives from a person aged 18-65 years who received the Ad26.COV2.S COVID-19 vaccine or a placebo. CDR3 loop: CASSEVTGGDQPQHF. In DNA form, the CDR3 reads TGTGCCAGCAGTGAAGTGACAGGGGGCGATCAGCCCCAGCATTTT.